This T cell receptor (beta chain) was profiled in a study of type 1 regulatory T cells. The overall study: This in vitro CD4 product, T-allo10, is enriched for Tr1 cells and alloantigen-specific.

The germline V gene encodes CDR1 DFQATT and CDR2 SNEGSKA (reference sequence). CDR3 length: 14 amino acids. Trimming left V 5 bases short and J 2 bases short, with 14 bases between. Each CDR3 protein gets one entry after TCRdb re-called the reads with MiXCR. The table shows around 62,000 distinct CDR3 sequences, with around 63% occurring only once. Graft donor-derived T-allo10 cells were described as host-alloantigen-specific, anergic, and alloantigen-specifically suppressive. This clonotype was observed a handful of times. Its antigen is unidentified. This TCR was sampled from a human donor in good health. V is TRBV20-1 and J is TRBJ2-3; TRBD2 might be the D (5 bases). Sequencing used cultured T cells, either the whole culture or a sorted T cell fraction (not recorded which). Subset reported: Tr1-enriched cell product generated in vitro against host alloantigens. CDR3 DNA: TGCAGTGCTTCTCGGGGAGCCCTCACAGATACGCAGTATTTT. Residues: CSASRGALTDTQYF.